The 24 T cell receptor beta chains in this list originate from one sample, sequenced in a study of blood T cell repertoires in COVID-19. Sequencing used immunoSEQ multiplex PCR; TCRdb keeps in-frame clones, though not all of them. The sample has fewer than 350,000 clones; roughly nine tenths are singletons. Sequenced input: peripheral blood. The receptors originated from a young woman with COVID-19, enrolled during active disease.

The chain links TRBV5-6 to TRBJ2-7, with D unresolved. From germline, CDR1 is SGHDT and CDR2 YYEEEE. V lost 0 bases and J 5 bases, leaving 12 bases between the germline ends. The CDR3 is 14 residues long. The chain's CDR3 is CASSLVGAGNEQYF. The CDR3, as DNA: TGTGCCAGCAGCTTGGTTGGTGCAGGCAACGAGCAGTACTTC.

The chain joins TRBV3-1 (or the pseudogene TRBV3-2) to TRBJ1-1, with a possible D match to TRBD1 (6 bases). Deletions cut 8 bases from V and 0 bases from J, with 16 bases between. The CDR3 runs 15 residues. Germline V gene data show CDR1 as LGHDT and CDR2 as YNNKEL (reference sequence). CDR3 sequence reads: CASRLQGRVNTEAFF. The CDR3 DNA follows: TGTGCCAGCCGTCTCCAGGGGAGAGTGAACACTGAAGCTTTCTTT.

This clone was observed a single time. The chain combines TRBV5-1 with TRBJ2-6, with a weak D call TRBD1 (6 bases). The CDR3 runs 18 residues. The V and J ends lost 0 bases and 0 bases respectively, with 13 bases between them. From germline, CDR1 is SGHRS and CDR2 YFSETQ. The CDR3 here is CASSLAGQTISGANVLTF. The CDR3 bases are TGCGCCAGCAGCTTGGCAGGACAGACCATCTCTGGGGCCAACGTCCTGACTTTC.

The chain joins TRBV4-1 to TRBJ2-2, with 10 bases lining up with TRBD2. Trimming took 6 bases from V and 4 from J; bases not matched to a gene: 5. The CDR3 contains 15 residues. Germline CDR1 reads MGHRA; CDR2 reads YSYEKL. The CDR3 DNA reads as TGCGCCAGCAGGAGCGGGGGGGCTGGCACCGGGGAGCTGTTTTTT. Its protein product is CASRSGGAGTGELFF.

The chain carries TRBV10-3 and TRBJ2-3; TRBD2 matches at 8 bases. This CDR3 has 14 amino acids. Germline V gene lookup returns CDR1 ENHRY and CDR2 SYGVKD. J lost 2 bases, V lost 6 bases, and 4 bases had no gene match. CDR3 residues: CAISLAGLTDTQYF. The CDR3 nucleotides are TGTGCCATCAGCCTAGCGGGTCTCACAGATACGCAGTATTTT.

The rearrangement uses TRBV4-1 and TRBJ2-7, with a tentative D call TRBD2 (7 bases). V lost 1 base, J lost 3 bases, and 13 bases lay in between. Per germline, CDR1 MGHRA and CDR2 YSYEKL. The CDR3 is 15 residues long. The CDR3 bases are TGCGCCAGCAGCCAAGGAGGGGGGGAGGTCTACGAGCAGTACTTC. Its protein is CASSQGGGEVYEQYF.

The chain joins TRBV11-3 to TRBJ2-2; TRBD2 is a possible D gene (6 bases). V gave up 0 bases and J gave up 4 bases, with 24 bases separating them. The CDR3 runs 20 residues. The germline CDR1 and CDR2 sequences are SGHNT and YENEEA. CDR3 sequence: CASSLEFSLDGSRVTGELFF. The DNA of the CDR3 is TGTGCCAGCAGCTTAGAATTCTCCCTGGACGGGAGTCGGGTCACCGGGGAGCTGTTTTTT.

This chain connects TRBV5-1 to TRBJ1-1, with unresolved D. Trimming pared 4 bases from V and 3 bases from J, leaving 13 bases between. Germline V gene lookup returns CDR1 SGHRS and CDR2 YFSETQ. The CDR3 spans 14 residues. CDR3 coding DNA: TGCGCCAGCAGCCTTGTCCCAGGCGACACTGAAGCTTTCTTT. Amino acid sequence: CASSLVPGDTEAFF.

This sequence joins TRBV5-5 and TRBJ2-3; tentatively, D is TRBD2 (7 bases). The CDR3 loop spans 15 amino acids. Germline V gene sequence: CDR1 SGHKS, CDR2 YYEKEE (reference sequence). V lost 5 bases and J 6 bases, leaving 19 bases between the germline ends. CDR3 residues: CASRLRGGSSDTQYF. In DNA, the CDR3 is TGTGCCAGCAGGCTGAGGGGGGGTTCTTCGGATACGCAGTATTTT.

The chain has TRBV6-4 and TRBJ1-2; D might be TRBD1 (6 bases). The CDR3 is made up of 11 amino acids. CDR1 and CDR2 from the germline V gene are MRHNA and SNTAGT. The V gene lost 5 bases and the J gene lost 12 bases, with 13 bases spanning the gap. The CDR3 DNA follows: TGTGCCAGCAGTTCCCGGGACACAAACACCTTC. Its protein is CASSSRDTNTF.

This chain joins TRBV6-6 and TRBJ1-2; D perhaps matches TRBD1 (6 bases). The germline gives CDR1 MNHNY, CDR2 SVGAGI (reference sequence). The CDR3 consists of 14 residues. V was pared by 2 bases and J by 6 bases, with 13 bases between. Written as DNA, the CDR3 is TGTGCCAGCAGTTACCGCGGCCACAGGGATGGCTACACCTTC. It translates to CASSYRGHRDGYTF.

This sequence joins TRBV10-1 and TRBJ2-4, with 8 bases that match TRBD1. This CDR3 spans 14 amino acids. The germline gives CDR1 WNHNN, CDR2 SYGVQD (reference sequence). V lost 5 bases and J lost 6; bases outside the gene matches: 6. The CDR3 sequence: CASSSGTGGNIQYF. DNA of the CDR3: TGCGCCAGCAGTAGTGGGACAGGAGGAAACATTCAGTACTTC.

The V and J genes are TRBV5-6 and TRBJ1-2; TRBD1 matches at 7 bases. Trimming took 9 bases from V and 6 from J; bases not matched to a gene: 11. CDR3 length equals 13 residues. Germline V gene data show CDR1 as SGHDT and CDR2 as YYEEEE. CDR3 coding DNA: TGTGCCACCAAAGAACAGGGGTTAGATGGCTACACCTTC. Translating it yields CATKEQGLDGYTF.

CDR3 loop: CASSDPRSTDTQYF. CDR3 sequence (DNA): TGTGCCAGCAGTGATCCTAGGAGCACAGATACGCAGTATTTT. This chain links TRBV2 with TRBJ2-3; D unresolved. The germline V gene has CDR1 SNHLY and CDR2 FYNNEI. The CDR3 length is 14 residues. V lost 3 bases to trimming and J lost 0 bases, with 7 bases between them.

The rearrangement links TRBV10-2 to TRBJ2-7, with a possible D match to TRBD2 (5 bases). With 6 bases removed from V and 6 bases from J, the gap between germline ends came to 24 bases. The CDR3 runs 16 residues. Germline V gives CDR1 WSHSY, CDR2 SAAADI. CDR3 nucleotide sequence: TGCGCCAGCAGAGCATCTCCGGGAACAACCCTAAGCGAGCAGTACTTC. Amino acid sequence: CASRASPGTTLSEQYF.

J is TRBJ2-3 and V is TRBV2; the D gene is possibly TRBD1 (6 bases). This CDR3 is built from 14 residues. V lost 8 bases and J lost 4, with 16 bases in between. Germline V gene data show CDR1 as SNHLY and CDR2 as FYNNEI. CDR3 sequence (DNA): TGTGCCAGCCGTACAGGGCAAGGGGCAGATACGCAGTATTTT. Translation gives CASRTGQGADTQYF.

This clone has a handful of counts. The CDR3 loop reads CASSQRGTPSYEQYF. The CDR3 nucleotides read TGTGCCAGCAGTCAAAGAGGTACACCTTCCTACGAGCAGTACTTC. The chain couples TRBV28 to TRBJ2-7; D unclear. Germline assignment: CDR1 MDHEN and CDR2 SYDVKM. V lost 5 bases, J lost 1 base, and 15 bases lay in between. This CDR3 is built from 15 residues.

The chain links TRBV27 to TRBJ2-1; 7 bases align to TRBD2. CDR3 length equals 16 residues. V lost 3 bases and J lost 1; bases outside the gene matches: 6. Per the germline V gene, CDR1 is MNHEY and CDR2 is SMNVEV (reference sequence). CDR3 protein: CASSFFGGVSYNEQFF. The CDR3 nucleotides are TGTGCCAGCAGTTTTTTTGGGGGGGTGTCCTACAATGAGCAGTTCTTC.

The chain recombines TRBV6-5 with TRBJ2-7; 13 bases align to TRBD2. V was clipped by 8 bases and J by 3 bases; unmatched bases: 4. CDR3 length: 14 residues. CDR1 is MNHEY, CDR2 SVGAGI, per germline. This CDR3 is CASSGLAGSYEQYF. CDR3 nucleotides: TGTGCCAGCTCGGGACTAGCGGGGAGCTACGAGCAGTACTTC.

The chain uses TRBV6-2 or TRBV6-3 and TRBJ1-2; D might be TRBD1 (6 bases). The CDR3 is made up of 15 amino acids. Trimming took off 5 bases at V and 2 bases at J, with 15 bases between the two ends. In germline, CDR1 is MNHEY, CDR2 SVGEGT. The CDR3 bases are TGTGCCAGCAGTCCCCGGACAGACCCAAACTATGGCTACACCTTC. Amino acids: CASSPRTDPNYGYTF.

This clone was seen a single time. V and J are TRBV4-1 and TRBJ1-5; 8 nucleotides align to TRBD1. The V and J ends lost 0 bases and 9 bases, in that order; junction bases with no gene match: 7. CDR3 length: 15 residues. The V gene's germline CDR1 is MGHRA and CDR2 YSYEKL. The CDR3 bases are TGCGCCAGCAGCCAAGATCGCAGGGGGCTAGGGCCCCAGCATTTT. Protein product: CASSQDRRGLGPQHF.

J is TRBJ2-1 and V is TRBV5-6, with 8 bases identical to TRBD1. This CDR3 comprises 16 residues. CDR1 and CDR2 from the germline V gene are SGHDT and YYEEEE. V was pared by 6 bases and J by 5 bases, with 13 bases of the junction left unmatched. The chain's CDR3 is CASMIPLGQGHNEQFF. The CDR3 region has the DNA TGTGCCAGCATGATCCCCCTAGGACAGGGACACAATGAGCAGTTCTTC.

The V call is TRBV5-4, the J call TRBJ2-3, with D maybe TRBD2 (7 bases). Germline CDR1 SGHNT, CDR2 YYREEE (reference sequence). This CDR3 region has 14 residues. V lost 3 bases to trimming and J lost 4 bases, with 12 bases between them. CDR3 bases: TGTGCCAGCAGCTCGGGGGGCCTCGCAGATACGCAGTATTTT. Its translation is CASSSGGLADTQYF.

The V call is TRBV5-1, the J call TRBJ2-7; 8 bases fit TRBD1. The CDR3 loop spans 14 amino acids. CDR1 SGHRS and CDR2 YFSETQ come from the germline V gene. V shed 0 bases and J 6 bases; nucleotides not matched to a gene: 5. The DNA of the CDR3 is TGCGCCAGCAGCTTGGGTCAGGGGGCTAGCGAGCAGTACTTC. Translation gives CASSLGQGASEQYF.